These 13 T cell receptor beta chains were all obtained from the same sample, sequenced in a study of blood T cell repertoires in COVID-19. Profiled with immunoSEQ multiplex PCR; TCRdb holds only in-frame clones, not every one. This sample has a few hundred thousand clones, with 85% to 90% found just once. Sequencing was carried out using PBMCs or T cells enriched from blood (not recorded which). The receptor set was obtained from a young woman who had recovered from COVID-19.

The chain employs TRBV11-2 and TRBJ1-2, with 7 bases that match TRBD1. The CDR3 is 13 residues long. The trim removed 0 bases at V and 8 bases at J, leaving 3 bases unmatched. The germline V gene encodes CDR1 SGHAT and CDR2 FQNNGV. The CDR3 sequence is CASSLDQDRGYTF. The CDR3 DNA follows: TGTGCCAGCAGCTTAGATCAGGACAGGGGCTACACCTTC.

A single count supports this clone. The rearrangement links TRBV21-1 to TRBJ1-1; the table's D call, TRBD1, has no DNA check behind it. TRBV21-1 is tagged as a pseudogene. This CDR3 contains 14 residues. CDR3 DNA sequence: TGTGCCAGCAGCACGACCCGACAGGTACCTGAAGCTTTCTTT. Amino acid sequence: CASSTTRQVPEAFF.

This chain connects TRBV6-5 to TRBJ1-1, with 7 bases fitting TRBD1. The CDR3 is 15 residues long. Germline V gives CDR1 MNHEY, CDR2 SVGAGI. The V gene end was trimmed by 2 bases and the J gene end by 5 bases; junction bases not matched to a gene: 8. CDR3 in DNA: TGTGCCAGCAGTTACCCGAGGGGGCGGGGTACTGAAGCTTTCTTT. Amino acid sequence: CASSYPRGRGTEAFF.

Comment on this clone: The same CDR3 can be traced to other DNA sequences in this sample. The rearrangement uses TRBV7-9 and TRBJ1-3; possibly TRBD1 for D (6 bases). This CDR3 has 14 amino acids. Germline CDR1 reads SEHNR; CDR2 reads FQNEAQ (reference sequence). Trimming removed 5 bases at V and 0 bases at J, with 8 bases between. In nucleotides, the CDR3 is TGTGCCAGCAGCCTGGACAGCTCTGGAAACACCATATATTTT. This encodes CASSLDSSGNTIYF. Full variable domain (outside the CDR3, taken from reference TRBV7-9 and TRBJ1-3): DTGVSQNPRHKITKRGQNVTFRCDPISEHNRLYWYRQTLGQGPEFLTYFQNEAQLEKSRLLSDRFSAERPKGSFSTLEIQRTEQGDSAMYLCASSLDSSGNTIYFGEGSWLTVV.

This chain links TRBV7-2 with TRBJ2-7; 12 positions match TRBD2. The CDR3 loop spans 17 amino acids. Germline values: CDR1 SGHTA, CDR2 FQGNSA. Trimming at V came to 8 bases and at J to 1 base, leaving 12 bases not matched to a gene. The CDR3 bases are TGTGCCAGCGTACTACCGGGACTAGCGGGCGCGTCCTACGAGCAGTACTTC. Residues: CASVLPGLAGASYEQYF.

The chain couples TRBV21-1 to TRBJ1-1. TRBV21-1 is termed a pseudogene. This CDR3 region has 16 residues. CDR3 coding DNA: TGTGCCAGCAGCAAGTGGACTGCTCAATGGGAGAGGGAAGCTTTCTTT. Its protein product is CASSKWTAQWEREAFF.

Notes on this clone: The sample carries other DNA sequences with the same CDR3. This chain joins TRBV5-1 and TRBJ1-5, with unresolved D. Germline V gene sequence: CDR1 SGHRS, CDR2 YFSETQ. V was trimmed by 4 bases and J by 0 bases, leaving 11 bases between them. The CDR3 totals 15 residues. The CDR3 sequence is CASSLDGDSNQPQHF. The CDR3 nucleotides read TGCGCCAGCAGCCTGGACGGAGATAGCAATCAGCCCCAGCATTTT.

V gene TRBV10-2 combines with J gene TRBJ1-5, with no clear D. The CDR3 is 14 amino acids. The V gene lost 4 bases and the J gene lost 0 bases, with 7 bases spanning the gap. Germline loops: CDR1 WSHSY, CDR2 SAAADI. The CDR3 sequence is CASSGVTSNQPQHF. CDR3 sequence (DNA): TGCGCCAGCAGTGGCGTCACTAGCAATCAGCCCCAGCATTTT.

The gene calls are TRBV6-5 and TRBJ2-7; no firm D call. The CDR3 runs 12 residues. V lost 5 bases and J lost 6, with 11 bases in between. Germline CDR1 reads MNHEY; CDR2 reads SVGAGI. DNA for the CDR3: TGTGCCAGCAGTCAAACAGTGTCCGAGCAGTACTTC. This encodes CASSQTVSEQYF.

In this sample, this clone turned up once. The V gene is TRBV18, the J gene TRBJ1-1; TRBD1 matches at 8 bases. CDR1 and CDR2 from the germline V gene are KGHSH and LQKENI. V was pared by 3 bases and J by 8 bases, with 11 bases of the junction left unmatched. The length of the CDR3 is 15 residues. CDR3 amino acids: CASSPRSRGLKEAFF. The CDR3 coding sequence is TGTGCCAGCTCACCGCGGTCCAGGGGGCTAAAAGAAGCTTTCTTT. Full variable domain (remainder filled in from reference TRBV18 and TRBJ1-1): NAGVMQNPRHLVRRRGQEARLRCSPMKGHSHVYWYRQLPEEGLKFMVYLQKENIIDESGMPKERFSAEFPKEGPSILRIQQVVRGDSAAYFCASSPRSRGLKEAFFGQGTRLTVV.

This clone has just one count. The V call is TRBV6-5, the J call TRBJ2-1; D remains ambiguous. The CDR3 covers 10 residues. V was shortened by 8 bases and J by 3 bases, with 2 bases between the two germline ends. The germline V gene encodes CDR1 MNHEY and CDR2 SVGAGI. The CDR3 sequence is CASHYNEQFF. The CDR3 region has the DNA TGTGCCAGCCACTACAATGAGCAGTTCTTC.

This chain connects TRBV27 to TRBJ2-7, with 7 nucleotides matching TRBD2. The germline V gene encodes CDR1 MNHEY and CDR2 SMNVEV (reference sequence). The CDR3 length is 16 residues. With 8 bases clipped from V and 2 bases from J, the junction kept 15 bases outside the gene matches. The CDR3 DNA sequence: TGTGCCAGCTTGGATTATGGCGGGAGCAATCCCTACGAGCAGTACTTC. It specifies CASLDYGGSNPYEQYF.

This clone was seen only a few times. The chain carries TRBV2 and TRBJ2-7, with 10 positions matching TRBD1. Germline V gene sequence: CDR1 SNHLY, CDR2 FYNNEI. V lost 10 bases to trimming and J lost 1 base; unmatched junction nucleotides: 4. The CDR3 runs 13 residues. DNA of the CDR3: TGTGCCACCCGGGACAGGGGATCCTACGAGCAGTACTTC. Amino acid sequence: CATRDRGSYEQYF.